What follows is one T cell receptor (beta chain) and its context. This sample stems from a study of blood T cell repertoires in COVID-19. As for the study in general: The United States, Italy and Spain supplied acute and convalescent COVID-19 samples. The cDNA or gDNA used as material had been derived from T cells, B-cell-depleted T cells, or PBMCs.

The CDR3 totals 16 residues. Germline assignment: CDR1 LGHNA and CDR2 YNFKEQ. Trimming stripped 0 bases from V and 6 bases from J, with 15 bases between. Per the original methods: Nucleated cell number was recorded as an estimate derived from reference gene primer amplification. TCRdb's copy holds only in-frame clones and misses some; the assay was immunoSEQ multiplex PCR. V and J calls and clone size follow that table, whereas D and trimming were derived from the DNA. The sample holds over 120,000 clones, roughly 84% seen once. The TCR comes from a human donor in a cohort sampled during active COVID-19. Material for sequencing was peripheral blood. The chain uses TRBV4-2 and TRBJ1-5, with D uncertain. Here the CDR3 reads CASSQESGTVTQPQHF. The CDR3 DNA reads as TGTGCCAGCAGCCAAGAAAGTGGCACAGTAACTCAGCCCCAGCATTTT.